This T cell receptor (beta chain) was profiled in a study of identical twins. TCRdb analysed the 5' RACE reads with MiXCR anew, one entry per CDR3 protein. Here the sample spans about 890,000 distinct CDR3 sequences, around 12% being singletons. The ends were cut back, 3 bases at V and 5 bases at J, with 8 bases in the middle. The CDR3 runs 13 residues. Germline-derived CDR1 and CDR2 are SGHVS and FNYEAQ. The sample was also reused in another study, on yellow fever vaccine responses in identical twins.

This chain joins TRBV7-6 and TRBJ2-1; unclear D gene. The sample was PBMCs. The clonotype comes from a woman between 18 and 29 years old in good health. CDR3 DNA: TGTGCCAGCAGCTTTCCCCCGAACAATGAGCAGTTCTTC. Translating gives CASSFPPNNEQFF.